One sample yielded the 8 T cell receptor beta chains listed below, sequenced in a study of cytomegalovirus exposure and HLA in healthy donors. Assay used: immunoSEQ multiplex PCR; TCRdb lists only in-frame clones, some missing. The sample lists 200,000 to 250,000 clones, around 86% occurring once. Sequenced sample: PBMCs. The receptors here all came from a woman aged 18-30 years in good health and CMV-seropositive.

The chain links TRBV12-5 to TRBJ2-5; tentative D call: TRBD1 (5 bases). Germline CDR1 and CDR2: LGHNT and FRNRAP. The CDR3 sequence is 14 residues long. Trimming stripped 3 bases from V and 5 bases from J, with 13 bases between. CDR3 bases: TGTGCTAGTGGTTTCGGTGGGGCTAGGGAGACCCAGTACTTC. Translation gives CASGFGGARETQYF. The whole variable domain, remainder taken from reference TRBV12-5 and TRBJ2-5, is DARVTQTPRHKVTEMGQEVTMRCQPILGHNTVFWYRQTMMQGLELLAYFRNRAPLDDSGMPKDRFSAEMPDATLATLKIQPSEPRDSAVYFCASGFGGARETQYFGPGTRLLVL.

The rearrangement links TRBV30 to TRBJ2-1; 7 nucleotides agree with TRBD2. Unmatched junction bases numbered 9, after V lost 3 bases and J lost 4 bases. Germline assignment: CDR1 GTSNPN and CDR2 SVGIG (reference sequence). The CDR3 runs to 15 residues. The DNA of the CDR3 is TGTGCCTGGAGCGAAAGCGGGGTCATATACAATGAGCAGTTCTTC. Amino acid sequence: CAWSESGVIYNEQFF.

This clone was counted between two and nine times. The V and J genes are TRBV7-9 and TRBJ1-2; D is perhaps TRBD1 (6 bases). CDR1 is SEHNR, CDR2 FQNEAQ, per germline (reference sequence). The CDR3 extends over 14 amino acids. Trimming took 5 bases from V and 0 from J, leaving 10 bases between them. The CDR3 nucleotides read TGTGCCAGCAGCCCCGGACAGACTAACTATGGCTACACCTTC. This translates into CASSPGQTNYGYTF.

This clone showed up just once. The J gene is TRBJ1-1, the V gene TRBV5-1; the D is unclear. The germline gives CDR1 SGHRS, CDR2 YFSETQ. V lost 2 bases and J 2 bases, leaving 7 bases between the germline ends. The CDR3 spans 13 residues. Written as DNA, the CDR3 is TGCGCCAGCAGCTTTCAGCGAAACACTGAAGCTTTCTTT. Translating gives CASSFQRNTEAFF. Supplemented by reference TRBV5-1 and TRBJ1-1, the full variable domain reads KAGVTQTPRYLIKTRGQQVTLSCSPISGHRSVSWYQQTPGQGLQFLFEYFSETQRNKGNFPGRFSGRQFSNSRSEMNVSTLELGDSALYLCASSFQRNTEAFFGQGTRLTVV.

The V and J genes are TRBV25-1 and TRBJ2-7, with D unresolved. Germline V lookup: CDR1 MGHDK, CDR2 SYGVNS. This CDR3 is 12 amino acids long. V was clipped by 5 bases and J by 6 bases, with 11 bases between them. The CDR3 DNA is TGTGCCAGCAGTCCGGCCGCGGCCGAGCAGTACTTC. Translated, it gives CASSPAAAEQYF.

This chain links TRBV5-6 with TRBJ1-5, with TRBD1 as a possible D gene (5 bases). Trimming stripped 0 bases from V and 1 base from J, with 11 bases between. Germline lookup yields CDR1 SGHDT and CDR2 YYEEEE. This CDR3 has 16 residues. CDR3 coding DNA: TGTGCCAGCAGCTTGGGCGGGGGTTTGAGCAATCAGCCCCAGCATTTT. Translated: CASSLGGGLSNQPQHF.

The chain couples TRBV6-5 to TRBJ2-7, with D tentatively TRBD1 (6 bases). CDR1 is MNHEY, CDR2 SVGAGI, per germline. Deletions cut 10 bases from V and 2 bases from J, with 12 bases between. The CDR3 runs to 12 residues. The CDR3 sequence: CATNRVPYEQYF. In DNA form, the CDR3 reads TGTGCCACAAACAGGGTACCCTACGAGCAGTACTTC.

Here the CDR3 reads CASRSREAYEQYF. In DNA, the CDR3 is TGTGCCAGCAGGTCCCGGGAGGCCTACGAGCAGTACTTC. The chain carries TRBV28 and TRBJ2-7; 7 bases match TRBD2. This CDR3 has 13 residues. Per the germline V gene, CDR1 is MDHEN and CDR2 is SYDVKM. Germline trimming cut 6 bases from V and 2 bases from J; bases unmatched to any gene: 4.